This T cell receptor (beta chain) was documented in a study of blood T cell repertoires in COVID-19. For the study at large: Samples came from the United States, Italy and Spain, spanning acute and convalescent COVID-19.

Sequencing was performed with immunoSEQ multiplex PCR; in TCRdb, only in-frame clones are kept and a portion is missing. The top ten clones hold about 9.9% of a sample with hundreds of thousands of clones, just over 85% of them seen once. The CDR3 sequence is 18 residues long. With V trimmed by 5 bases and J by 4 bases, 16 bases remained unmatched. Germline V CDR1 and CDR2: MNHEY, SMNVEV (reference sequence). This clone was observed a few times. The TCR sequence derives from a man aged 45-60 years with COVID-19, enrolled during active disease. Sequences were obtained from peripheral blood. The chain combines TRBV27 with TRBJ2-7, with TRBD2 matching over 11 bases. The DNA for the CDR3 is TGTGCCAGCAGTCCACGAGGGACTAGCGGCGCCCTCGGTTACGAGCAGTACTTC. This translates into CASSPRGTSGALGYEQYF.